Sequencing of this T cell receptor (beta chain) was carried out in a study of identical twins. Template switching, a step in the protocol, added a universal primer site, and cDNA carried unique molecular identifiers. Via MiXCR, TCRdb re-called the 5' RACE reads, giving one row per CDR3 protein. The sample comprises 1.5 million to 2 million distinct CDR3 sequences, around a third of which are singletons, and 0.25% to 0.3% rests with the top ten. On this clonotype itself: What it binds is not known.

Study-wide results and caveats: Memory repertoires lacked the insertion deficit that abundant cord blood beta clonotypes showed.

The V and J ends lost 2 bases and 2 bases respectively, with 7 bases between them. Germline V gene lookup returns CDR1 MNHEY and CDR2 SMNVEV (reference sequence). CDR3 length equals 13 residues. The source is a newborn girl in good health. Material: cord blood. V is TRBV27 and J is TRBJ2-7, with D unresolved. CDR3 in DNA: TGTGCCAGCAGTTTACGGATAACCTACGAGCAGTACTTC. Translation gives CASSLRITYEQYF.